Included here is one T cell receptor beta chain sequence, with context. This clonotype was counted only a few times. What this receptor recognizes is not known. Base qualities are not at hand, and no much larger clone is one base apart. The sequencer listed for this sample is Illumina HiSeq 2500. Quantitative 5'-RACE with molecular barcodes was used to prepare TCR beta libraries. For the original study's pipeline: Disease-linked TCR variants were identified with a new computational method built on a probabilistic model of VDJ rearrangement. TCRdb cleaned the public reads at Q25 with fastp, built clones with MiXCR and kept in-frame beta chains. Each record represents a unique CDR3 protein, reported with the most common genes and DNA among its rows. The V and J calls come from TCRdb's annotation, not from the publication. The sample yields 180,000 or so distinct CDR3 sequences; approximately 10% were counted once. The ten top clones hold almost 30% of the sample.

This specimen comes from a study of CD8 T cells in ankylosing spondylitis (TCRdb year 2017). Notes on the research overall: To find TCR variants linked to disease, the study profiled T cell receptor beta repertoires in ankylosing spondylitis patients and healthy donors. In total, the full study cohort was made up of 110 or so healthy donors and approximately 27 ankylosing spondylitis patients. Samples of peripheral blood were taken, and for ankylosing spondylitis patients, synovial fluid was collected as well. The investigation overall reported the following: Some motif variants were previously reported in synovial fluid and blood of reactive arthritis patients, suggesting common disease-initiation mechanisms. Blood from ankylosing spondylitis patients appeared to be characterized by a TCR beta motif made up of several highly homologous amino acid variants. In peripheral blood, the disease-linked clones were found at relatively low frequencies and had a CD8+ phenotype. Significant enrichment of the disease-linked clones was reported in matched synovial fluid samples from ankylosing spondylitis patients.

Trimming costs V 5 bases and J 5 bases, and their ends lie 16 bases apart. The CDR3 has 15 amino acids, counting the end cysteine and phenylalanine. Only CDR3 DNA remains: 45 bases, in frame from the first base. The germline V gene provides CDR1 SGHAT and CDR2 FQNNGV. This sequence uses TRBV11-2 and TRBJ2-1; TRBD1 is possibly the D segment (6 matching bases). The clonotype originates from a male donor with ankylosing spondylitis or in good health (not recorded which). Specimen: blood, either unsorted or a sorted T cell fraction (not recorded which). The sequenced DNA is TGTGCCAGCAGCCCCGCCGGGCGACAGGACAATGAGCAGTTCTTC. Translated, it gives CASSPAGRQDNEQFF.